This TCR beta chain was identified during a study of blood T cell repertoires in COVID-19. Study-wide background: The United States, Italy and Spain supplied acute and convalescent COVID-19 samples.

The CDR3 is made up of 14 amino acids. Germline values: CDR1 KGHSH, CDR2 LQKENI. V dropped 6 bases and J dropped 3 bases, with 13 bases sitting between them. The authors' processing: Cell counts per sample came from amplifying reference gene primers. Data came from immunoSEQ multiplex PCR; TCRdb stores just in-frame clones and leaves some out. D and trimming come from the DNA, and the V and J calls and clone size come from that table. The sample lists about 29,000 clones, 86% seen once, with 24% in the top ten. V gene TRBV18 combines with J gene TRBJ2-3; a weak D match, TRBD2 (6 bases). The clonotype originates from a human donor with active COVID-19. The donor label of this sample is uncertain. The sequenced sample consisted of peripheral blood. CDR3 loop: CASSYMSGTDTQYF. The CDR3 DNA follows: TGTGCCAGCTCCTACATGAGCGGGACAGATACGCAGTATTTT.